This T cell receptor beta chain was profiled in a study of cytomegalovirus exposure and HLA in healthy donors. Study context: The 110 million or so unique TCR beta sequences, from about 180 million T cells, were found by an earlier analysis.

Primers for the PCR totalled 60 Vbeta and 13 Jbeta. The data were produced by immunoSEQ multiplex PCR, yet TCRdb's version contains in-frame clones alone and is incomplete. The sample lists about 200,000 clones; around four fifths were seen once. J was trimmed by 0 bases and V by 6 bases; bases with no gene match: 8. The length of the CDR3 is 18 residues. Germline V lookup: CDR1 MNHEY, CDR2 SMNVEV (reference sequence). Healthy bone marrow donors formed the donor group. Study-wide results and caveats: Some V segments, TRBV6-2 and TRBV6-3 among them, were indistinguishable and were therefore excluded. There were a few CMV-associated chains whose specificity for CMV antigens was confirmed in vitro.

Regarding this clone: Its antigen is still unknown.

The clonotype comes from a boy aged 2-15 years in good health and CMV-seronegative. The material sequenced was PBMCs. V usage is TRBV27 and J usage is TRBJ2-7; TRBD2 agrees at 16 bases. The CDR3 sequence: CASSQAGLAGGSSYEQYF. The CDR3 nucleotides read TGTGCCAGCAGCCAAGCGGGACTAGCGGGAGGGAGCTCCTACGAGCAGTACTTC.